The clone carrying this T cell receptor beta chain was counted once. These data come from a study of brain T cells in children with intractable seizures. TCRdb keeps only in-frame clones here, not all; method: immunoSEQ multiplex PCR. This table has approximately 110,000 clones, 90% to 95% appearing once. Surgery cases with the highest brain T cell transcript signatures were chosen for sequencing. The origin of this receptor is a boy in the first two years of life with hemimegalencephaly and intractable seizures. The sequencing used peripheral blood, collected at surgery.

DNA for the CDR3: TGCGCCAGCAGAGTGGCAACTGAAGCTTTCTTT. It specifies CASRVATEAFF. J is TRBJ1-1 and V is TRBV5-1; no clear D gene. CDR1 is SGHRS and CDR2 is YFSETQ in the germline V gene. The V and J ends lost 5 bases and 5 bases respectively, with 7 bases between them. This CDR3 is 11 amino acids long.